Included here is one TCR beta chain sequence, with context. The antigen remains undetermined. The record originates from a study of T cell responses to AZD1222 COVID-19 vaccine. Notes on the study in general: Most donors were white British and more were female, and clonal diversity was possibly underestimated. The reported proportion of spike-specific TCRs targeting unmutated variant regions was nearly half. When two AZD1222 doses had been given, Spike-specific TCR breadth and depth rose.

Second-dose schedules of about 4 or about 12 weeks were combined. There are 14 residues in the CDR3. With 3 bases removed from V and 0 bases from J, the gap between germline ends came to 8 bases. CDR1 LNHDA and CDR2 SQIVND come from the germline V gene (reference sequence). Profiled with immunoSEQ multiplex PCR; TCRdb holds only in-frame clones, not every one. This table holds 100,000 to 150,000 clones, more than 70% found once. This material consisted of peripheral blood, taken 28 days after the second AZD1222 dose. The chain links TRBV19 to TRBJ1-2; a weak D match, TRBD1 (6 bases). This clonotype originated in an adult who received the AZD1222 COVID-19 vaccine. The CDR3 is CASSMGTTNYGYTF. DNA of the CDR3: TGTGCCAGTAGTATGGGGACAACTAACTATGGCTACACCTTC. The variable domain in full, completed from reference TRBV19 and TRBJ1-2, reads DGGITQSPKYLFRKEGQNVTLSCEQNLNHDAMYWYRQDPGQGLRLIYYSQIVNDFQKGDIAEGYSVSREKKESFPLTVTSAQKNPTAFYLCASSMGTTNYGYTFGSGTRLTVV.